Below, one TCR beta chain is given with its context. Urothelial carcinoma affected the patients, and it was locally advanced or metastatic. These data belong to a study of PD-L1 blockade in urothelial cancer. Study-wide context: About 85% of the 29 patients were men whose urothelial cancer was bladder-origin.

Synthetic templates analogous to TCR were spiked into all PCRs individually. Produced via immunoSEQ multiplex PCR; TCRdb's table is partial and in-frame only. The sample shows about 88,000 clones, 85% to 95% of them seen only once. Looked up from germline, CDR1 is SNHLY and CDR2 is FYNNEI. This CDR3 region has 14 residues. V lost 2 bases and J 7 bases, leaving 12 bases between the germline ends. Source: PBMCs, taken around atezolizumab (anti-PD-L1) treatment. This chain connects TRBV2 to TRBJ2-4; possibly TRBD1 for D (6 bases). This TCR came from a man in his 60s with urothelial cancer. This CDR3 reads CASSEQGIGNIQYF. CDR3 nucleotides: TGTGCCAGCAGTGAACAGGGGATCGGGAACATTCAGTACTTC.